A single sample is the source of the 24 T cell receptor beta chains below, sequenced in a study of T-cell reconstitution after alpha-beta-depleted transplantation in children. Unique molecular identifiers were incorporated when the TCRbeta library was constructed. TCRdb re-called the PCR reads with MiXCR, one entry per CDR3 protein. This sample has 600,000 to 700,000 distinct CDR3 sequences; about an eighth occur once, and the top ten carry around 0.8%. The sample in question was PBMCs, obtained before TCRalphabeta/CD19-depleted stem cell transplant. Every receptor here comes from a girl aged 2 to 10 with congenital amegakaryocytic thrombocytopenia, due to receive a stem cell transplant.

There are many counts of this clonotype. The V call is TRBV20-1, the J call TRBJ2-7; 14 nucleotides align to TRBD2. There are 16 residues in the CDR3. Germline-derived CDR1 and CDR2 are DFQATT and SNEGSKA (reference sequence). After removal of 0 bases from V and 6 bases from J, the junction contained 7 bases not matched to a gene. The CDR3 DNA is TGCAGTGCTAGAGACCGGGGACTAGCGGGAGTTCGCGAGCAGTACTTC. Protein product: CSARDRGLAGVREQYF.

In this sample, this clonotype turned up a few times. The CDR3 reads CASSPGGNSYGYTF. CDR3 coding DNA: TGTGCCAGCAGCCCAGGGGGGAACAGCTATGGCTACACCTTC. The rearrangement joins TRBV7-6 to TRBJ1-2; 7 positions agree with TRBD1. Germline-derived CDR1 and CDR2 are SGHVS and FNYEAQ. This CDR3 is built from 14 residues. With 5 bases clipped from V and 4 bases from J, the junction kept 7 bases outside the gene matches. The complete variable domain, with remaining parts taken from reference TRBV7-6 and TRBJ1-2, reads GAGVSQSPRYKVTKRGQDVALRCDPISGHVSLYWYRQALGQGPEFLTYFNYEAQQDKSGLPNDRFSAERPEGSISTLTIQRTEQRDSAMYRCASSPGGNSYGYTFGSGTRLTVV.

This clonotype was observed many times. V gene TRBV12-3 or TRBV12-4 combines with J gene TRBJ2-2, with no clear D. CDR3 length equals 16 residues. Trimming took 3 bases from V and 1 from J, leaving 12 bases between them. The CDR3, as DNA: TGTGCCAGCAGTTTCCTGACTTACCAGAACACCGGGGAGCTGTTTTTT. Translation: CASSFLTYQNTGELFF.

The chain carries TRBV2 and TRBJ2-1, with 14 bases matching TRBD2. Germline V gene sequence: CDR1 SNHLY, CDR2 FYNNEI. Losses at the gene ends were 6 bases for V and 10 bases for J; bases not matched to a gene: 2. CDR3 size: 13 residues. The CDR3 protein is CASRTSGRGEQFF. The CDR3 bases are TGTGCCAGCAGGACTAGCGGGAGGGGAGAGCAGTTCTTC. Full variable domain (missing parts from reference TRBV2 and TRBJ2-1): EPEVTQTPSHQVTQMGQEVILRCVPISNHLYFYWYRQILGQKVEFLVSFYNNEISEKSEIFDDQFSVERPDGSNFTLKIRSTKLEDSAMYFCASRTSGRGEQFFGPGTRLTVL.

Many counts were recorded for this clonotype. This chain uses TRBV29-1 with TRBJ1-2; D not certain. The V gene lost 3 bases and the J gene lost 4 bases, with 12 bases spanning the gap. CDR3 length: 13 amino acids. The germline CDR1 and CDR2 sequences are SQVTM and ANQGSEA. CDR3 protein: CSVDWRPPYGYTF. CDR3 bases: TGCAGCGTTGATTGGCGTCCGCCCTATGGCTACACCTTC. The full variable domain, completed using reference TRBV29-1 and TRBJ1-2, is SAVISQKPSRDICQRGTSLTIQCQVDSQVTMMFWYRQQPGQSLTLIATANQGSEATYESGFVIDKFPISRPNLTFSTLTVSNMSPEDSSIYLCSVDWRPPYGYTFGSGTRLTVV.

This clonotype was counted many times. The J gene is TRBJ2-7, the V gene TRBV5-1, with D perhaps matching TRBD2 (6 bases). CDR1 and CDR2 (germline): SGHRS, YFSETQ. With 5 bases removed from V and 0 bases from J, the gap between germline ends came to 12 bases. This CDR3 is built from 14 residues. The CDR3 coding sequence is TGCGCCAGCAGGTCGACGGGGGACTCCTACGAGCAGTACTTC. Amino acids: CASRSTGDSYEQYF.

The sample holds a few counts of this clonotype. The chain recombines TRBV2 with TRBJ2-3; D is possibly TRBD2 (5 bases). Germline-derived CDR1 and CDR2 are SNHLY and FYNNEI. The CDR3 covers 15 residues. Deletions cut 7 bases from V and 2 bases from J, with 16 bases between. CDR3 residues: CASNTAESLTDTQYF. CDR3 bases: TGTGCCAGCAACACAGCGGAGTCCCTCACAGATACGCAGTATTTT.

The CDR3 nucleotides are TGCGCCAGCAGCTTGGCCTTAACCGGGAACCTCGGTGAGACCCAGTACTTC. Translating it yields CASSLALTGNLGETQYF. The V and J genes are TRBV5-1 and TRBJ2-5; D perhaps matches TRBD2 (5 bases). Deletions cut 0 bases from V and 5 bases from J, with 20 bases between. The CDR3 covers 17 residues. Germline values: CDR1 SGHRS, CDR2 YFSETQ.

This clonotype was detected ten times or more. CDR3 sequence reads: CASTGANTEAFF. CDR3 nucleotide sequence: TGTGCCAGCACCGGGGCGAACACTGAAGCTTTCTTT. This chain uses TRBV12-3 or TRBV12-4 with TRBJ1-1, with a possible D match to TRBD1 (5 bases). The germline V and J ends were trimmed by 7 bases and 1 base, with 7 bases remaining between them. This CDR3 contains 12 residues.

The rearrangement uses TRBV3-1 and TRBJ2-5, with D possibly being TRBD2 (5 bases). Deletions cut 1 base from V and 5 bases from J, with 8 bases between. The CDR3 spans 13 residues. The germline CDR1 and CDR2 sequences are LGHDT and YNNKEL (reference sequence). DNA for the CDR3: TGTGCCAGCAGCCAAGCTAGCCGGGAGACCCAGTACTTC. Translating gives CASSQASRETQYF.

This clonotype was seen a handful of times. V gene TRBV5-1 combines with J gene TRBJ1-3, with unresolved D. CDR1 is SGHRS and CDR2 is YFSETQ in the germline V gene. The CDR3 loop spans 15 amino acids. V lost 0 bases and J 0 bases, leaving 7 bases between the germline ends. For the CDR3, the DNA is TGCGCCAGCAGCTTGGAGTCAACCTCTGGAAACACCATATATTTT. It yields the protein CASSLESTSGNTIYF.

This chain links TRBV12-3 or TRBV12-4 with TRBJ1-5, with 9 bases that match TRBD1. The CDR3 has 18 residues. With V trimmed by 6 bases and J by 1 base, 13 bases remained unmatched. CDR3 sequence reads: CASSWFGTGFPSNQPQHF. The CDR3 nucleotides read TGTGCCAGCAGCTGGTTCGGGACAGGGTTCCCGAGCAATCAGCCCCAGCATTTT.

This chain connects TRBV5-1 to TRBJ2-1, with a tentative D call TRBD2 (6 bases). The germline V and J ends were trimmed by 6 bases and 3 bases, with 13 bases remaining between them. CDR1 is SGHRS and CDR2 is YFSETQ in the germline V gene. CDR3 length: 14 residues. CDR3 sequence: CASTLSGVYNEQFF. CDR3 sequence (DNA): TGCGCCAGCACTCTATCGGGAGTCTACAATGAGCAGTTCTTC.

This clonotype was seen a few times. The chain couples TRBV12-3 or TRBV12-4 to TRBJ2-3; 7 bases agree with TRBD1. V lost 0 bases, J lost 5 bases, and 5 bases stayed unmatched. This CDR3 contains 15 residues. CDR3 sequence (DNA): TGTGCCAGCAGTTTAGCTACTGACAGGGTAGATACGCAGTATTTT. Amino acids: CASSLATDRVDTQYF.

There are many counts of this clonotype. This sequence joins TRBV29-1 and TRBJ2-7; D gene ambiguous. Germline V gives CDR1 SQVTM, CDR2 ANQGSEA. The CDR3 runs to 11 residues. Trimming took 6 bases from V and 4 from J, leaving 10 bases between them. The CDR3 coding sequence is TGCAGCGTCCATGTGGGATACGAGCAGTACTTC. Its protein is CSVHVGYEQYF.

In this sample, this clonotype turned up many times. V usage is TRBV29-1 and J usage is TRBJ2-2; 7 bases are a match to TRBD2. Germline-derived CDR1 and CDR2 are SQVTM and ANQGSEA. V lost 5 bases, J lost 6 bases, and 6 bases stayed unmatched. The CDR3 totals 13 residues. The CDR3 DNA is TGCAGCGTTAGGTTAGCGGGCGCCGGGGAGCTGTTTTTT. Translation gives CSVRLAGAGELFF.

This clonotype appeared many times. This rearrangement joins TRBV5-1 to TRBJ2-1; TRBD2 agrees at 12 bases. The CDR3 length is 16 residues. Germline values: CDR1 SGHRS, CDR2 YFSETQ. J lost 0 bases, V lost 4 bases, and 2 bases had no gene match. The CDR3 reads CASSRTSGNSYNEQFF. DNA for the CDR3: TGCGCCAGCAGCCGGACTAGCGGGAACTCCTACAATGAGCAGTTCTTC.

The rearrangement uses TRBV7-2 and TRBJ2-3; D possibly corresponds to TRBD2 (6 bases). The V and J ends lost 8 bases and 6 bases respectively, with 15 bases between them. Germline V gene sequence: CDR1 SGHTA, CDR2 FQGNSA. CDR3 length: 13 amino acids. As DNA, the CDR3 is TGTGCCAGCGGGGGATCGACTAGGGATACGCAGTATTTT. Residues: CASGGSTRDTQYF.

In this sample, this clonotype turned up a few times. This chain joins TRBV29-1 and TRBJ1-4; the D gene is possibly TRBD1 (5 bases). Germline assignment: CDR1 SQVTM and CDR2 ANQGSEA. V shed 7 bases and J shed 8 bases, with 14 bases lying between them. The CDR3 spans 12 residues. This chain's CDR3 is CSAGGGDEKLFF. CDR3 DNA sequence: TGCAGCGCGGGCGGCGGGGACGAAAAACTGTTTTTT.

The gene calls are TRBV14 and TRBJ2-7; D not resolved. V was trimmed by 0 bases and J by 11 bases, leaving 14 bases between them. Per germline, CDR1 SGHDN and CDR2 FVKESK. This CDR3 has 13 residues. This CDR3 is CASSQDLGSKEYF. The CDR3 DNA reads as TGTGCCAGCAGCCAAGATCTGGGCTCCAAGGAGTACTTC.

This clonotype was detected ten times or more. V gene TRBV12-3 or TRBV12-4 combines with J gene TRBJ2-1; D uncertain. The V end lost 2 bases, the J end lost 7 bases, and 15 bases lay between the germline ends. The CDR3 extends over 15 amino acids. Here the CDR3 DNA reads TGTGCCAGCAGTTTATGGGAATTAGACGGAAATGAGCAGTTCTTC. The encoded protein is CASSLWELDGNEQFF.

This clonotype has only a few counts. The chain joins TRBV11-2 to TRBJ1-4; TRBD1 might be the D (6 bases). CDR3 length: 15 amino acids. V lost 5 bases to trimming and J lost 4 bases, with 14 bases between them. Per germline, CDR1 SGHAT and CDR2 FQNNGV. DNA of the CDR3: TGTGCCAGCAGCCGTGACAGGTTCGATAATGAAAAACTGTTTTTT. Residues: CASSRDRFDNEKLFF.

This clonotype was counted a few times. The chain has TRBV18 and TRBJ1-1, with no clear D. The CDR3 length is 12 residues. In germline, CDR1 is KGHSH, CDR2 LQKENI. Trimming removed 1 base from V and 4 bases from J, with 4 bases in between. This CDR3 is CASSPRLTEAFF. The CDR3 region has the DNA TGTGCCAGCTCACCACGTCTCACTGAAGCTTTCTTT.

This clonotype was seen repeatedly, ten times or more. The gene calls are TRBV7-9 and TRBJ2-1; 7 bases match TRBD1. CDR3 length: 16 residues. V was clipped by 5 bases and J by 5 bases; unmatched bases: 12. Germline V lookup: CDR1 SEHNR, CDR2 FQNEAQ (reference sequence). CDR3 in DNA: TGTGCCAGCAGCCGGAGGACAGGCTCGTCGGACAATGAGCAGTTCTTC. Translation: CASSRRTGSSDNEQFF.